Ten or more counts support the clone carrying this T cell receptor beta chain. What it binds is unknown. The CDR3 totals 13 residues. V gave up 2 bases and J gave up 4 bases, with 8 bases separating them. Per the germline V gene, CDR1 is SGHTA and CDR2 is FQGNSA. TCRdb fed the reads into MiXCR, producing one record per CDR3 protein. The data contain hundreds of thousands of distinct CDR3 sequences, under 40% of them seen just once; the ten biggest clones take up roughly 2.9%. This specimen belongs to a study of T cell repertoires in cytomegalovirus infection. Study-wide context: Based on public TCR beta signatures, there were indications of CMV infection and of a matching HLA type. Study results and limitations: Dominating the ex vivo response were HLA-C-restricted CMV-specific TCR beta clonotypes. Using cumulative public TCR beta family frequency, the authors identified those who carried CMV together with the relevant HLA.

The V gene is TRBV7-2, the J gene TRBJ1-1; D remains unclear. Material: PBMCs. The source of this sequence is a human donor in good health (CMV status not recorded). Some clones in this sample may be carry-over from other donors' samples. The CDR3: CASSLMRATEAFF. CDR3 bases: TGTGCCAGCAGCTTAATGCGGGCCACTGAAGCTTTCTTT.